The 32 T cell receptor beta chains listed next were all sequenced from one sample in a study of cytomegalovirus exposure and HLA in healthy donors. The PCR made use of 60 Vbeta and 13 Jbeta primers. The table came from immunoSEQ multiplex PCR; TCRdb's copy has only in-frame clones and leaves some out. The data hold 160,000 or so clones, with roughly four fifths observed a single time. Input material: PBMCs. The receptors stem from a male donor in good health and CMV-seropositive.

The chain employs TRBV5-1 and TRBJ1-1, with D possibly matching TRBD1 (6 bases). In germline, CDR1 is SGHRS, CDR2 YFSETQ. The CDR3 runs to 13 residues. V lost 4 bases to trimming and J lost 5 bases, with 12 bases between them. The CDR3 protein is CASSLQGQTEAFF. CDR3 sequence (DNA): TGCGCCAGCAGCCTACAGGGCCAGACTGAAGCTTTCTTT.

In its sample, this clone was seen a few times. V gene TRBV7-2 combines with J gene TRBJ1-2; D gene unclear. Between the trimmed V and J ends, which lost 4 bases and 4 bases, there was a span of 10 bases. CDR1 SGHTA and CDR2 FQGNSA come from the germline V gene. CDR3 length: 13 amino acids. CDR3 nucleotide sequence: TGTGCCAGCAGCTATCGGAGGATCTATGGCTACACCTTC. It translates to CASSYRRIYGYTF.

This clone was observed a handful of times. This chain links TRBV11-3 with TRBJ1-5; D call uncertain. Germline loops: CDR1 SGHNT, CDR2 YENEEA. V dropped 2 bases and J dropped 3 bases, with 8 bases sitting between them. This CDR3 has 14 amino acids. CDR3 amino acids: CASSLPLFNQPQHF. The CDR3 DNA is TGTGCCAGCAGCTTACCACTTTTCAATCAGCCCCAGCATTTT.

This clone was recorded once. This chain uses TRBV9 with TRBJ2-3; weak D call: TRBD1 (5 bases). Trimming took off 4 bases at V and 0 bases at J, with 12 bases between the two ends. The germline gives CDR1 SGDLS, CDR2 YYNGEE. The CDR3 is 15 amino acids. CDR3 DNA sequence: TGTGCCAGCAGCCCCAGAAGACAGAGCACAGATACGCAGTATTTT. Translation: CASSPRRQSTDTQYF.

V gene TRBV30 combines with J gene TRBJ1-5, with 10 bases aligning to TRBD1. V was pared by 4 bases and J by 6 bases, with 3 bases of the junction left unmatched. CDR3 length: 13 amino acids. Per the germline V gene, CDR1 is GTSNPN and CDR2 is SVGIG (reference sequence). CDR3 region: CAWTTGGGQPQHF. The CDR3 bases are TGTGCCTGGACGACAGGGGGCGGTCAGCCCCAGCATTTT. The variable domain in full, completed from reference TRBV30 and TRBJ1-5, reads SQTIHQWPATLVQPVGSPLSLECTVEGTSNPNLYWYRQAAGRGLQLLFYSVGIGQISSEVPQNLSASRPQDRQFILSSKKLLLSDSGFYLCAWTTGGGQPQHFGDGTRLSIL.

In its sample, this clone was seen a few times. The gene calls are TRBV30 and TRBJ1-1; the match to TRBD1 covers 8 bases. CDR1 is GTSNPN, CDR2 SVGIG, per germline (reference sequence). With 1 base clipped from V and 10 bases from J, the junction kept 11 bases outside the gene matches. The CDR3 consists of 14 residues. The CDR3 DNA sequence: TGTGCCTGGAGTGCCTCTAGGACAGGGCTGAGAGCTTTCTTT. Translating gives CAWSASRTGLRAFF.

The rearrangement uses TRBV5-1 and TRBJ1-4, with D possibly matching TRBD1 (5 bases). Germline assignment: CDR1 SGHRS and CDR2 YFSETQ. The CDR3 sequence is 15 residues long. V lost 0 bases to trimming and J lost 6 bases, with 12 bases between them. The CDR3 loop reads CASSLGRGEYEKLFF. The CDR3 coding sequence is TGCGCCAGCAGCTTGGGGCGGGGGGAGTATGAAAAACTGTTTTTT.

The V call is TRBV18, the J call TRBJ2-7; TRBD2 matches 7 bases. After removal of 5 bases from V and 0 bases from J, the junction contained 4 bases not matched to a gene. This CDR3 contains 14 residues. CDR1 KGHSH and CDR2 LQKENI come from the germline V gene. CDR3 protein: CASSGGDPSYEQYF. The CDR3 region has the DNA TGTGCCAGCTCAGGGGGGGACCCCTCCTACGAGCAGTACTTC. The variable domain in full, with the rest retrieved from reference TRBV18 and TRBJ2-7, is NAGVMQNPRHLVRRRGQEARLRCSPMKGHSHVYWYRQLPEEGLKFMVYLQKENIIDESGMPKERFSAEFPKEGPSILRIQQVVRGDSAAYFCASSGGDPSYEQYFGPGTRLTVT.

With regard to this clone: Its ends do not fully match the called genes, so a read error is possible. CDR3 nucleotides: TGTTCCAGCAGCTTGGGGTTAGGGGACAGGGGAACAGATACGCAGTATTTT. This sequence encodes CSSSLGLGDRGTDTQYF. The rearrangement links TRBV7-9 to TRBJ2-3; 10 bases line up with TRBD1. This CDR3 has 17 amino acids. CDR1 is SEHNR and CDR2 is FQNEAQ in the germline V gene (reference sequence). Full variable domain (outside the CDR3, taken from reference TRBV7-9 and TRBJ2-3): DTGVSQNPRHKITKRGQNVTFRCDPISEHNRLYWYRQTLGQGPEFLTYFQNEAQLEKSRLLSDRFSAERPKGSFSTLEIQRTEQGDSAMYLCSSSLGLGDRGTDTQYFGPGTRLTVL.

The chain carries TRBV29-1 and TRBJ1-2, with D maybe TRBD1 (5 bases). In germline, CDR1 is SQVTM, CDR2 ANQGSEA. V lost 7 bases to trimming and J lost 4 bases, with 19 bases between them. CDR3 length: 14 amino acids. The CDR3 reads CSATQAHYPYGYTF. In nucleotides, the CDR3 is TGCAGCGCCACACAGGCCCACTACCCCTATGGCTACACCTTC.

This chain links TRBV5-1 with TRBJ1-4; D gene uncertain. The germline V and J ends were trimmed by 9 bases and 3 bases, with 12 bases remaining between them. Per germline, CDR1 SGHRS and CDR2 YFSETQ. This CDR3 spans 13 amino acids. The CDR3 loop reads CATRADPNEKLFF. The CDR3 DNA follows: TGCGCCACGAGGGCAGACCCTAATGAAAAACTGTTTTTT.

The gene calls are TRBV28 and TRBJ2-3; a possible D gene is TRBD2 (6 bases). The germline V gene encodes CDR1 MDHEN and CDR2 SYDVKM. V lost 10 bases, J lost 5 bases, and 19 bases lay in between. The CDR3 contains 14 residues. CDR3 sequence reads: CATSEEGSGDTQYF. CDR3 DNA sequence: TGTGCCACCTCAGAGGAGGGTTCAGGAGATACGCAGTATTTT.

J is TRBJ1-2 and V is TRBV30; 10 positions match TRBD1. The CDR3 has 14 amino acids. The germline CDR1 and CDR2 sequences are GTSNPN and SVGIG (reference sequence). The V segment lost 1 base and the J segment 6 bases; nucleotides outside the gene matches: 5. The CDR3 here is CAWSDWTGGNGYTF. The CDR3 DNA reads TGTGCCTGGAGTGACTGGACAGGGGGTAATGGCTACACCTTC.

J is TRBJ1-1 and V is TRBV6-4; D possibly corresponds to TRBD1 (5 bases). The V end was cut by 6 bases, the J end by 5 bases, with 16 bases between. This CDR3 comprises 14 residues. Germline-derived CDR1 and CDR2 are MRHNA and SNTAGT. CDR3 DNA: TGTGCCAGCAGCCCCGAGTGGGGGGGGACTGAAGCTTTCTTT. It yields the protein CASSPEWGGTEAFF.

This chain links TRBV6-6 with TRBJ1-4; TRBD1 might be the D (6 bases). CDR3 length equals 13 residues. The V gene's germline CDR1 is MNHNY and CDR2 SVGAGI (reference sequence). The V and J ends lost 6 bases and 7 bases respectively, with 12 bases between them. The CDR3 DNA reads as TGTGCCAGCAGACAGGGTTTGATTGAAAAACTGTTTTTT. Translation: CASRQGLIEKLFF.

The chain combines TRBV5-4 with TRBJ2-3; D possibly corresponds to TRBD1 (5 bases). V was trimmed by 1 base and J by 2 bases, leaving 8 bases between them. The germline V gene encodes CDR1 SGHNT and CDR2 YYREEE (reference sequence). The CDR3 length is 14 residues. CDR3 amino acids: CASSLKGDTDTQYF. The CDR3 region has the DNA TGTGCCAGCAGCTTGAAAGGGGACACAGATACGCAGTATTTT.

The chain couples TRBV7-2 to TRBJ2-1; 11 bases map to TRBD2. Unmatched junction bases numbered 7, after V lost 3 bases and J lost 9 bases. This CDR3 is built from 15 residues. Per germline, CDR1 SGHTA and CDR2 FQGNSA. CDR3 protein: CASSFKVAGGREQFF. The CDR3 coding sequence is TGTGCCAGCAGCTTTAAAGTAGCGGGGGGGCGTGAGCAGTTCTTC.

J is TRBJ1-2 and V is TRBV19; D gene uncertain. Germline V gives CDR1 LNHDA, CDR2 SQIVND (reference sequence). Trimming removed 7 bases from V and 5 bases from J, with 11 bases in between. CDR3 length: 12 amino acids. CDR3 nucleotide sequence: TGTGCCAGTACCGCGGGTCTGTATGGCTACACCTTC. Protein product: CASTAGLYGYTF.

The chain recombines TRBV9 with TRBJ2-1; no reliable D call. V was cut by 0 bases and J by 12 bases, with 13 bases left in between. CDR1 is SGDLS, CDR2 YYNGEE, per germline. The CDR3 extends over 13 amino acids. DNA of the CDR3: TGTGCCAGCAGCGTAGCCAGTTGGGCCTGGCAGTTCTTC. This translates into CASSVASWAWQFF.

This clone was found once. The J gene is TRBJ1-2, the V gene TRBV7-2, with D uncertain. There are 12 residues in the CDR3. The V end lost 5 bases, the J end lost 5 bases, and 9 bases lay between the germline ends. Germline V gives CDR1 SGHTA, CDR2 FQGNSA. The CDR3 DNA sequence: TGTGCCAGCAGCGCCACCGGTTATGGCTACACCTTC. Translated, it gives CASSATGYGYTF.

This clone came up once. The chain couples TRBV25-1 to TRBJ1-2; D possibly corresponds to TRBD1 (5 bases). The germline gives CDR1 MGHDK, CDR2 SYGVNS. The CDR3 has 14 residues. V was clipped by 10 bases and J by 0 bases, with 15 bases between them. CDR3 coding DNA: TGTGCCACCCGAATGGAGGGGTCTAACTATGGCTACACCTTC. Amino acid sequence: CATRMEGSNYGYTF.

The chain employs TRBV19 and TRBJ1-2, with 7 positions matching TRBD1. V shed 5 bases, J shed 7 bases, and the junction held 10 bases outside the gene matches. Germline CDR1 reads LNHDA; CDR2 reads SQIVND (reference sequence). CDR3 size: 14 residues. This chain's CDR3 is CASSPLQGRGGYTF. Here the CDR3 DNA reads TGTGCCAGTAGTCCACTACAGGGGCGAGGTGGCTACACCTTC.

The chain has TRBV7-9 and TRBJ1-1; possible D gene TRBD1, 6 bases. The germline V gene encodes CDR1 SEHNR and CDR2 FQNEAQ (reference sequence). This CDR3 has 12 amino acids. With 4 bases removed from V and 4 bases from J, the gap between germline ends came to 7 bases. The CDR3, as DNA: TGTGCCAGCAGCTGGACAGTCACTGAAGCTTTCTTT. This sequence encodes CASSWTVTEAFF.

This clone has just a few counts. The chain uses TRBV30 and TRBJ2-2; the D gene is possibly TRBD2 (5 bases). The CDR3 loop spans 13 amino acids. Germline values: CDR1 GTSNPN, CDR2 SVGIG (reference sequence). The V end lost 4 bases, the J end lost 8 bases, and 14 bases lay between the germline ends. The CDR3 nucleotides are TGTGCCTGGATCGTCTTGGGAGCGGGGGAGCTGTTTTTT. As protein: CAWIVLGAGELFF.

The rearrangement uses TRBV6-4 and TRBJ1-2; D gene ambiguous. The V gene lost 2 bases and the J gene lost 8 bases, with 12 bases spanning the gap. Germline V CDR1 and CDR2: MRHNA, SNTAGT. The CDR3 totals 13 residues. The CDR3 DNA sequence: TGTGCCAGCAGTGACCTCCCCTCGGGGGGCTACACCTTC. Its translation is CASSDLPSGGYTF.

The chain joins TRBV11-3 to TRBJ2-3, with a tentative D call TRBD2 (6 bases). CDR1 SGHNT and CDR2 YENEEA come from the germline V gene. This CDR3 region has 13 residues. The V end lost 6 bases, the J end lost 4 bases, and 11 bases lay between the germline ends. The CDR3 is CASSGERADTQYF. The CDR3 DNA sequence: TGTGCCAGCAGTGGCGAGCGGGCAGATACGCAGTATTTT.

The chain carries TRBV18 and TRBJ2-7, with a weak D call TRBD1 (6 bases). Per germline, CDR1 KGHSH and CDR2 LQKENI. V lost 3 bases and J lost 5, with 11 bases in between. The length of the CDR3 is 13 residues. The DNA for the CDR3 is TGTGCCAGCTCACCCCTAGGGGGTAACGAGCAGTACTTC. It codes for CASSPLGGNEQYF.

This chain uses TRBV18 with TRBJ1-4, with TRBD1 identical over 8 bases. In germline, CDR1 is KGHSH, CDR2 LQKENI. This CDR3 region has 16 residues. The V gene end was trimmed by 3 bases and the J gene end by 4 bases; junction bases not matched to a gene: 7. The CDR3 spells CASSPLTGGFNEKLFF. CDR3 DNA: TGTGCCAGCTCACCCCTTACAGGGGGTTTTAATGAAAAACTGTTTTTT. The full variable domain, rest sourced from reference TRBV18 and TRBJ1-4, is NAGVMQNPRHLVRRRGQEARLRCSPMKGHSHVYWYRQLPEEGLKFMVYLQKENIIDESGMPKERFSAEFPKEGPSILRIQQVVRGDSAAYFCASSPLTGGFNEKLFFGSGTQLSVL.

This chain joins TRBV19 and TRBJ1-1; 8 bases are shared with TRBD1. The CDR3 consists of 14 residues. Per germline, CDR1 LNHDA and CDR2 SQIVND (reference sequence). V was clipped by 6 bases and J by 4 bases; unmatched bases: 7. The chain's CDR3 is CASRRQGWSTEAFF. The CDR3 coding sequence is TGTGCCAGTAGGAGACAGGGGTGGAGCACTGAAGCTTTCTTT.

The chain recombines TRBV10-3 with TRBJ2-7; 8 bases are shared with TRBD1. The CDR3 consists of 13 residues. Germline assignment: CDR1 ENHRY and CDR2 SYGVKD. J was trimmed by 8 bases and V by 2 bases; bases with no gene match: 5. The CDR3 DNA reads as TGTGCCATCAGTGAGGCCGGACAGGGCCAGCAGTACTTC. Residues: CAISEAGQGQQYF.

V is TRBV29-1 and J is TRBJ2-7; TRBD1 matches 8 bases. Germline V gene lookup returns CDR1 SQVTM and CDR2 ANQGSEA. V gave up 5 bases and J gave up 10 bases; unmatched junction bases: 7. The CDR3 loop spans 11 amino acids. This CDR3 is CSVYQGAAQYF. In DNA form, the CDR3 reads TGCAGCGTTTATCAGGGGGCTGCCCAGTACTTC.

A few counts support this clone. This chain joins TRBV9 and TRBJ1-2; 9 bases align to TRBD1. This CDR3 has 19 amino acids. CDR1 is SGDLS, CDR2 YYNGEE, per germline. V shed 0 bases and J 4 bases; nucleotides not matched to a gene: 16. CDR3 DNA sequence: TGTGCCAGCAGCGTAGAAACAGGGGGCGACTGGGTTGTTAGCTATGGCTACACCTTC. It translates to CASSVETGGDWVVSYGYTF.